This T cell receptor (beta chain) was retrieved from a study of blood T cell repertoires in COVID-19. Study overall: Samples taken during acute and convalescent COVID-19 were collected in the United States, Italy and Spain. PBMCs, B-cell-depleted T cells, or T cells provided the cDNA or gDNA that made up the material.

How the authors handled the data: For nucleated cells, counts were estimated from reference gene primer amplification. Profiling relied on immunoSEQ multiplex PCR, and the TCRdb table lists in-frame clones only, not all of them. V and J calls plus clone size are reproduced from that table; the DNA served to infer D and trimming. The sample yields hundreds of thousands of clones, around 87% seen once. The CDR3 contains 12 residues. Trimming shortened V by 6 bases and J by 0 bases, and 6 bases separated the two germline ends. Germline lookup yields CDR1 MNHEY and CDR2 SVGAGI. Patients from Seattle were sampled longitudinally, starting during active infection.

The chain links TRBV6-5 to TRBJ2-7; unclear D gene. This TCR was recovered from a woman aged 50 to 65 with COVID-19, enrolled during active disease. Material for sequencing was peripheral blood. CDR3 protein: CASSRSSYEQYF. The CDR3 DNA reads TGTGCCAGCAGCCGCAGCTCCTACGAGCAGTACTTC.